The next 21 T cell receptor beta chains were all read from a single sample in a study of T cell clonality in common variable immunodeficiency (dated by TCRdb to between 2014 and 2017). The library was produced with the immunoSEQ multiplex PCR assay. TCRdb took this table from immuneACCESS and kept in-frame rearrangements with V and J called. Such tables lack part of the clones; where checked against another copy, unresolved V genes explain under half of the gap, and the rest is unexplained. The sample records approximately 30,000 clones, none occurring a single time. In total, the top ten clones hold roughly 6.7% of the sample. These receptors' antigens are unknown. Points the paper makes about the study in general: Fewer deletions and N-nucleotide insertions were reportedly observed in CVID TCRbeta sequences, and highly modified clones with 13 or more V deletions were reportedly absent from CVID TCRbeta sequences.

Material for sequencing was peripheral blood mononuclear cells. These receptors were taken from a human donor with common variable immunodeficiency.

This clone showed up many times. The read halts 3 residues ahead of the CDR3 end, with the missing end drawn from the germline J gene. The chain has TRBV20-1 and TRBJ1-5; TRBD1 might be the D (6 bases). The CDR3 contains 13 residues. Germline V lookup: CDR1 DFQATT, CDR2 SNEGSKA (reference sequence). Trimming took off 4 bases at V and 7 bases at J, with 14 bases between the two ends. The covered CDR3 bases are TGCAGTGCTAATGAACAGGGAGGGCAGCCC. It is translated as CSANEQGGQP. The CDR3 in its entirety is CSANEQGGQPQHF.

This clone was seen repeatedly, ten times or more. The read terminates 3 residues ahead of where the CDR3 ends, so the germline J gene completes it. The genes are TRBV5-4 and TRBJ2-7; tentative D call: TRBD1 (6 bases). Germline CDR1 and CDR2: SGHNT and YYREEE (reference sequence). This CDR3 region has 14 residues. The V end lost 4 bases, the J end lost 6 bases, and 17 bases lay between the germline ends. The CDR3 loop is CASSLRQVKSEQYF. The CDR3 bases that were read are TGTGCCAGCAGCCTCCGACAGGTCAAGTCCGAG.

The CDR3 here is CASSPAGAKNTEAFF. The part of the CDR3 DNA that was read is TGTGCCAGCAGTCCTGCAGGGGCCAAGAACACTGAA. The rearrangement joins TRBV6-2 or TRBV6-3 to TRBJ1-1; tentatively, D is TRBD1 (6 bases). The CDR3 end lies 3 residues beyond the end of the read and is filled in from the germline J gene. The CDR3 is made up of 15 amino acids. Trimming took 5 bases from V and 1 from J, leaving 14 bases between them. Germline CDR1 MNHEY, CDR2 SVGEGT.

Regarding this clone: The missing CDR3 end, 3 residues past where the read stops, is filled in from the germline J gene. This chain connects TRBV18 to TRBJ2-7, with a tentative D call TRBD1 (5 bases). Deletions cut 5 bases from V and 3 bases from J, with 8 bases between. The CDR3 extends over 12 amino acids. In germline, CDR1 is KGHSH, CDR2 LQKENI. This CDR3 is CASSFDSYEQYF. CDR3 DNA (partial): TGTGCCAGCTCATTCGACAGCTACGAG.

In its sample, this clone was seen many times. The read falls 3 residues short of the CDR3 end, and the missing part is taken from the germline J gene. The rearrangement uses TRBV18 and TRBJ2-1, with 11 bases matching TRBD2. CDR3 size: 17 residues. The junction had 8 bases not matched to a gene; V was cut back by 1 base and J by 6 bases. CDR1 and CDR2 (germline): KGHSH, LQKENI. The DNA read from the CDR3 is TGTGCCAGCTCACCACAGGTTCAGCTAGCGGGAGGCAATGAG. Translating gives CASSPQVQLAGGNE. The whole CDR3 protein reads CASSPQVQLAGGNEQFF.

In the case of this clone: Read sequence stops 3 residues before the CDR3 end, and the germline J gene provides the missing end. This chain links TRBV7-9 with TRBJ1-2, with TRBD1 matching 7 bases. CDR1 and CDR2 from the germline V gene are SEHNR and FQNEAQ (reference sequence). The CDR3 runs 12 residues. CDR3 protein: CASSLQQGSYTF. The part of the CDR3 DNA that was read is TGTGCCAGCAGCTTACAACAGGGGAGC.

By sample fraction, this clone is medium-sized. The read stops 3 residues short of the end of the CDR3; the missing end is completed from the germline J gene. V usage is TRBV20-1 and J usage is TRBJ2-7, with 8 nucleotides matching TRBD1. The CDR3 has 12 residues. Trimming took 5 bases from V and 1 from J; bases not matched to a gene: 1. Germline assignment: CDR1 DFQATT and CDR2 SNEGSKA (reference sequence). This CDR3 reads CSAWTGSYEQYF. The DNA read from the CDR3 is TGCAGTGCTTGGACAGGGTCCTACGAG.

On this clone: Germline is not matched at one junction end, which may reflect a read error. The read terminates 3 residues ahead of where the CDR3 ends, so the germline J gene completes it. The gene calls are TRBV7-3 and TRBJ2-5; 11 bases align to TRBD2. The germline V gene has CDR1 SGHTA and CDR2 FQGTGA. The CDR3 sequence is 16 residues long. CDR3 sequence reads: CASSHGTSGVQGTQYF. CDR3 bases read: TGTGCCAGCAGCCACGGGACTAGCGGAGTCCAAGGGACC.

About this clone: Read coverage stops 3 residues before the CDR3 terminus; the germline J gene supplies the remainder. V and J are TRBV7-2 and TRBJ2-3; D gene ambiguous. CDR3 size: 12 residues. Germline V gene lookup returns CDR1 SGHTA and CDR2 FQGNSA. The sequenced CDR3 bases are TGTGCCAGCCGCTCCCCGAAGGGTGCG. It encodes CASRSPKGA. The CDR3, in full, reads CASRSPKGAQYF.

This clone was counted a few times. The read ends 3 residues early relative to the CDR3; the germline J gene fills the gap. This sequence joins TRBV6-2 or TRBV6-3 and TRBJ2-7, with TRBD2 identical over 8 bases. V lost 7 bases, J lost 0 bases, and 11 bases stayed unmatched. The CDR3 is 16 amino acids. The V gene's germline CDR1 is MNHEY and CDR2 SVGEGT. The CDR3 sequence: CASTERAGVNSYEQYF. The sequenced part of the CDR3 DNA is TGTGCCAGCACTGAAAGAGCGGGAGTGAACTCCTACGAG.

This clone was detected ten times or more. The CDR3 end lies 3 residues beyond the end of the read and is filled in from the germline J gene. The chain joins TRBV27 to TRBJ1-5; D might be TRBD1 (5 bases). Germline lookup yields CDR1 MNHEY and CDR2 SMNVEV (reference sequence). CDR3 size: 13 residues. V was trimmed by 4 bases and J by 7 bases, leaving 11 bases between them. CDR3: CASSSGRGQPQHF. The CDR3 DNA, read in part, is TGTGCCAGCAGTTCAGGGAGAGGCCAGCCC.

In its sample, this clone was seen many times. Sequencing ends 3 residues short of the CDR3 end; the germline J gene provides the rest. Other nucleotide sequences from this sample produce the same CDR3. The chain joins TRBV5-6 to TRBJ2-6, with D maybe TRBD1 (6 bases). The V end was cut by 5 bases, the J end by 0 bases, with 6 bases between. The CDR3 covers 14 residues. The germline gives CDR1 SGHDT, CDR2 YYEEEE. Here the CDR3 reads CASRDSSGANVLTF. The DNA read from the CDR3 is TGTGCCAGCAGGGACAGCTCTGGGGCCAACGTC.

Details on this clone: The read falls 3 residues short of the CDR3 end, and the missing part is taken from the germline J gene. The rearrangement links TRBV19 to TRBJ1-1, with TRBD1 matching 9 bases. With 7 bases clipped from V and 3 bases from J, the junction kept 15 bases outside the gene matches. Germline V gene lookup returns CDR1 LNHDA and CDR2 SQIVND (reference sequence). This CDR3 contains 17 residues. CDR3 DNA, as far as it was read: TGTGCCAGTAACAGGGGGACAGGGAGAACGTTCGACACTGAA. It is translated as CASNRGTGRTFDTE. The whole CDR3 sequence reads CASNRGTGRTFDTEAFF.

There are many counts of this clone. Read coverage stops 3 residues before the CDR3 terminus; the germline J gene supplies the remainder. V gene TRBV28 combines with J gene TRBJ2-2; TRBD2 agrees at 10 bases. The J segment lost 4 bases and the V segment lost 5 bases, leaving 7 bases of the junction unmatched. The CDR3 totals 16 residues. Germline lookup yields CDR1 MDHEN and CDR2 SYDVKM. The CDR3 bases that were read are TGTGCCAGCAGTCCTCTAGCGGGAGAGGGCACCGGGGAG. Translated, it gives CASSPLAGEGTGE. The full CDR3 is CASSPLAGEGTGELFF.

A remark on this clone: The observed sequence ends 3 residues before the CDR3 terminus, with the missing tail filled in from the germline J gene. This rearrangement joins TRBV7-3 to TRBJ2-1; a weak D match, TRBD2 (7 bases). Germline V CDR1 and CDR2: SGHTA, FQGTGA. The CDR3 sequence is 14 residues long. The V end lost 2 bases, the J end lost 9 bases, and 14 bases lay between the germline ends. The sequenced part of the CDR3 DNA is TGTGCCAGCAGCTTATATGGGGGAGGGGGTGAG. Amino acid sequence: CASSLYGGGGE. The whole CDR3 reads CASSLYGGGGEQFF.

This clone was counted at least ten times. The read stops 3 residues short of the end of the CDR3; the missing end is completed from the germline J gene. V usage is TRBV25-1 and J usage is TRBJ2-5, with D perhaps TRBD1 (6 bases). The CDR3 is 16 residues long. The germline V gene encodes CDR1 MGHDK and CDR2 SYGVNS. V was shortened by 1 base and J by 3 bases, with 15 bases between the two germline ends. The CDR3 sequence is CASSELGRTAEETQYF. The part of the CDR3 DNA that was read is TGTGCCAGCAGTGAATTAGGACGGACAGCTGAAGAGACC.

This clone was counted only a few times. The read falls 3 residues short of the CDR3 end, and the missing part is taken from the germline J gene. The J gene is TRBJ2-7, the V gene TRBV6-2 or TRBV6-3; 11 nucleotides align to TRBD2. The CDR3 consists of 17 residues. Losses at the gene ends were 5 bases for V and 0 bases for J; bases not matched to a gene: 9. Germline values: CDR1 MNHEY, CDR2 SVGEGT. The CDR3 bases that were read are TGTGCCAGCAGTCCCCGGACTAGCGGGTGGAGCTCCTACGAG. Amino acids: CASSPRTSGWSSYE. The full CDR3 is CASSPRTSGWSSYEQYF.

CDR3 bases read: TGTGCCAGCAGCTTACCCGACAGGATCAATGAG. Translated, it gives CASSLPDRINE. The CDR3, in full, reads CASSLPDRINEQFF. The V gene is TRBV7-9, the J gene TRBJ2-1; maybe TRBD1 (6 bases). The sequenced fragment ends 3 residues before the CDR3 boundary, so the rest is inferred from the germline J gene. There are 14 residues in the CDR3. Trimming took off 2 bases at V and 6 bases at J, with 11 bases between the two ends. CDR1 SEHNR and CDR2 FQNEAQ come from the germline V gene (reference sequence).

This clone has only a few counts. The sequenced fragment ends 3 residues before the CDR3 boundary, so the rest is inferred from the germline J gene. The chain links TRBV30 to TRBJ2-7, with D possibly TRBD2 on 6 matching bases. This CDR3 spans 13 amino acids. Trimming cost V 8 bases and J 3 bases, with 17 bases left between them. Germline assignment: CDR1 GTSNPN and CDR2 SVGIG (reference sequence). The CDR3 reads CAPPGGMGYEQYF. The CDR3 bases that were read are TGTGCCCCTCCGGGCGGGATGGGCTACGAG.

This clone was observed at least ten times. Read data end 3 residues before the CDR3 end; the end is taken from the germline J gene. The rearrangement joins TRBV7-2 to TRBJ1-2; 8 positions match TRBD1. Per germline, CDR1 SGHTA and CDR2 FQGNSA. The CDR3 is 12 amino acids. CDR3 DNA, as far as it was read: TGTGCCAGCAGCACCAGACAGGGGGGC. Its translation is CASSTRQGG. From start to end, the CDR3 is CASSTRQGGYTF.

In this sample, this clone turned up a few times. The CDR3 end lies 3 residues beyond the end of the read and is filled in from the germline J gene. Distinct nucleotide sequences in the sample also encode this CDR3. The rearrangement uses TRBV19 and TRBJ1-6; 8 nucleotides line up with TRBD1. Germline V gene lookup returns CDR1 LNHDA and CDR2 SQIVND (reference sequence). The CDR3 has 13 residues. V lost 8 bases to trimming and J lost 10 bases; unmatched junction nucleotides: 7. CDR3 sequence reads: CASSTGVGSPLHF. The part of the CDR3 DNA that was read is TGTGCCAGTTCGACAGGGGTAGGCTCACCC.